A single sample gave rise to the 13 T cell receptor beta chains below, sequenced in a study of T cell responses to AZD1222 COVID-19 vaccine. Sequencing used immunoSEQ multiplex PCR; TCRdb keeps in-frame clones, though not all of them. Of around 140,000 clones listed, about nine tenths were seen once; the top ten hold 6.9%. The sequencing here drew on peripheral blood, taken on day 0 of AZD1222 vaccination. The receptors were sampled from an adult in good health.

The chain uses TRBV23-1 and TRBJ1-4; D ambiguous. TRBV23-1 is noted as an ORF with a role that remains uncertain. This CDR3 spans 14 amino acids. V lost 3 bases to trimming and J lost 7 bases, with 12 bases between them. This CDR3 reads CASSQSTGVEKLFF. The CDR3 coding sequence is TGCGCCAGCAGTCAGTCCACGGGAGTTGAAAAACTGTTTTTT.

This chain connects TRBV7-9 to TRBJ1-3; no clear D gene. The ends were cut back, 1 base at V and 0 bases at J, with 7 bases in the middle. Germline V gene sequence: CDR1 SEHNR, CDR2 FQNEAQ (reference sequence). The CDR3 runs 15 residues. The CDR3 loop is CASSLGSNSGNTIYF. In DNA form, the CDR3 reads TGTGCCAGCAGCTTAGGTAGCAACTCTGGAAACACCATATATTTT.

The V gene is TRBV7-2, the J gene TRBJ1-1, with D possibly being TRBD1 (6 bases). Germline values: CDR1 SGHTA, CDR2 FQGNSA. V was clipped by 5 bases and J by 3 bases, with 13 bases between them. The CDR3 has 14 residues. CDR3 sequence: CASSPSTGYTEAFF. CDR3 bases: TGTGCCAGCAGCCCAAGTACAGGGTACACTGAAGCTTTCTTT. The full variable domain, completed using reference TRBV7-2 and TRBJ1-1, is GAGVSQSPSNKVTEKGKDVELRCDPISGHTALYWYRQSLGQGLEFLIYFQGNSAPDKSGLPSDRFSAERTGGSVSTLTIQRTQQEDSAVYLCASSPSTGYTEAFFGQGTRLTVV.

The V call is TRBV2, the J call TRBJ1-1; no definite D call. Trimming cost V 7 bases and J 0 bases, with 9 bases left between them. Germline V gene data show CDR1 as SNHLY and CDR2 as FYNNEI. The CDR3 sequence is 13 residues long. The CDR3 DNA reads as TGTGCCAGCATCGAGGAGGTGAACACTGAAGCTTTCTTT. This gives the protein CASIEEVNTEAFF. The complete variable domain, with remaining parts taken from reference TRBV2 and TRBJ1-1, reads EPEVTQTPSHQVTQMGQEVILRCVPISNHLYFYWYRQILGQKVEFLVSFYNNEISEKSEIFDDQFSVERPDGSNFTLKIRSTKLEDSAMYFCASIEEVNTEAFFGQGTRLTVV.

The J gene is TRBJ2-3, the V gene TRBV7-2, with D perhaps matching TRBD2 (7 bases). CDR1 and CDR2 from the germline V gene are SGHTA and FQGNSA. V lost 5 bases and J 4 bases, leaving 13 bases between the germline ends. The CDR3 loop spans 14 amino acids. CDR3 bases: TGTGCCAGCAGCCGGACTAGGGGGGCAGATACGCAGTATTTT. The encoded protein is CASSRTRGADTQYF.

A word on this clone: Additional DNA sequences in this sample encode the identical CDR3. The chain links TRBV24-1 to TRBJ1-1; D ambiguous. The CDR3 is 12 residues long. V was trimmed by 7 bases and J by 4 bases, leaving 9 bases between them. Germline CDR1 is KGHDR and CDR2 is SFDVKD. The CDR3 nucleotides are TGTGCCACCAGCGACCGGGGCACTGAAGCTTTCTTT. It translates to CATSDRGTEAFF.

This chain joins TRBV21-1 and TRBJ2-7. TRBV21-1 is a listed pseudogene. This CDR3 comprises 14 residues. The CDR3, as DNA: TGTGCCAGCAGCAAACTCCAGGGAGCCTACGAGCAGTACTTC. It specifies CASSKLQGAYEQYF.

V and J are TRBV7-3 and TRBJ2-1, with a weak D call TRBD1 (5 bases). This CDR3 comprises 12 residues. V was trimmed by 4 bases and J by 7 bases, leaving 8 bases between them. Per the germline V gene, CDR1 is SGHTA and CDR2 is FQGTGA. The CDR3 DNA reads TGTGCCAGCAGCTCTGACAGTAATGAGCAGTTCTTC. It codes for CASSSDSNEQFF.

The rearrangement joins TRBV6-4 to TRBJ2-1, with D possibly matching TRBD2 (7 bases). Trimming left V 8 bases short and J 0 bases short, with 17 bases between. The CDR3 spans 16 residues. The germline CDR1 and CDR2 sequences are MRHNA and SNTAGT. The CDR3, as DNA: TGTGCCAGCCTGGGTCGCGGGGGCTTCTCCTACAATGAGCAGTTCTTC. Encoded protein: CASLGRGGFSYNEQFF.

This clone was counted a single time. This sequence joins TRBV28 and TRBJ1-1, with TRBD1 as a possible D gene (6 bases). With 4 bases removed from V and 8 bases from J, the gap between germline ends came to 8 bases. The CDR3 covers 11 residues. Germline loops: CDR1 MDHEN, CDR2 SYDVKM. This CDR3 is CASSSTGEAFF. The DNA for the CDR3 is TGTGCCAGCAGTTCAACAGGGGAAGCTTTCTTT.

The chain couples TRBV5-5 to TRBJ1-4; TRBD1 aligns across 7 bases. The CDR3 runs 17 residues. The junction had 9 bases not matched to a gene; V was cut back by 0 bases and J by 4 bases. The germline V gene has CDR1 SGHKS and CDR2 YYEKEE (reference sequence). This chain's CDR3 is CASSLEVLGQINEKLFF. The CDR3 nucleotides read TGTGCCAGCAGCTTGGAGGTGCTGGGACAGATTAATGAAAAACTGTTTTTT.

The chain combines TRBV4-3 with TRBJ2-5, with D perhaps matching TRBD2 (6 bases). The CDR3 runs to 16 residues. Germline CDR1 and CDR2: LGHNA and YSLEER. V was pared by 2 bases and J by 0 bases, with 13 bases between. This CDR3 is CASSQLGGENQETQYF. The CDR3 bases are TGCGCCAGCAGCCAACTAGGCGGGGAGAACCAAGAGACCCAGTACTTC.

This chain links TRBV4-1 with TRBJ2-7; D might be TRBD1 or TRBD2, each matching 5 bases. The germline V gene encodes CDR1 MGHRA and CDR2 YSYEKL. V gave up 1 base and J gave up 3 bases, with 16 bases separating them. The length of the CDR3 is 16 residues. Here the CDR3 DNA reads TGCGCCAGCAGCCAAGTGCCGGGACGAACAGTCTACGAGCAGTACTTC. Amino acids: CASSQVPGRTVYEQYF.